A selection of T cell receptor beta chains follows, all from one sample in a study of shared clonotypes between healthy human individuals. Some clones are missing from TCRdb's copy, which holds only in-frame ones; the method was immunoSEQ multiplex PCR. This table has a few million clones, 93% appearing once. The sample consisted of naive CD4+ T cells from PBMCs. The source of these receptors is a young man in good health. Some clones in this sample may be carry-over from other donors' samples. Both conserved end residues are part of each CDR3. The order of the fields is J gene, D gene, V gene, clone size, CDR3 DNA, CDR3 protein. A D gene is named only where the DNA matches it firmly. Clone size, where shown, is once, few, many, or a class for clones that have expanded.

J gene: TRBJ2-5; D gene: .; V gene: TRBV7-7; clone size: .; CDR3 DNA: TGTGCCAGCAGCTTAGGGGTTAGGGAGACCCAGTACTTC; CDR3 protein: CASSLGVRETQYF
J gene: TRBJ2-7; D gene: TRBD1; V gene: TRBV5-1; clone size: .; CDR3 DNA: TGCGCCAGCAGCTCGGGACGGACAGGGCCCTACGAGCAGTACTTC; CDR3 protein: CASSSGRTGPYEQYF
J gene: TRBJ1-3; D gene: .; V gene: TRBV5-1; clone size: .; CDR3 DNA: TGCGCCAGCAGCTTGGCCGGGCAGAAGTATGGAAACACCATATATTTT; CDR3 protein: CASSLAGQKYGNTIYF
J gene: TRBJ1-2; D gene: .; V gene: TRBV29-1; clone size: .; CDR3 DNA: TGCAGCACCGCCTCAGGCGTTTATGGCTACACCTTC; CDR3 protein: CSTASGVYGYTF
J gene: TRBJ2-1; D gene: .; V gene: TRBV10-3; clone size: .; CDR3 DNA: TGTGCCATCAGTGACCGGGGTGAGCAGTTCTTC; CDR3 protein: CAISDRGEQFF
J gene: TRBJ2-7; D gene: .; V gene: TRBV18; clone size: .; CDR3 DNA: TGTGCCAGCTCCTTGGGGGTGGTAAGCTCCTACGAGCAGTACTTC; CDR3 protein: CASSLGVVSSYEQYF
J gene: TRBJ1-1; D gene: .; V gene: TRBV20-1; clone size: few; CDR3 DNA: TGCAGTGCTGTGCAGGGTGAAGCTTTCTTT; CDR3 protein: CSAVQGEAFF
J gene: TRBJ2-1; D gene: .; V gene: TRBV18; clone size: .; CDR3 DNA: TGTGCCAGCTCAAGTGATCCCCTCTCCTACAATGAGCAGTTCTTC; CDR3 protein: CASSSDPLSYNEQFF
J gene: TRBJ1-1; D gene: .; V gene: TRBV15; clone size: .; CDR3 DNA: TGTGCCACCAGCAGAGATCTTTCGCCGGGTATAGCTTTCTTT; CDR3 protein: CATSRDLSPGIAFF
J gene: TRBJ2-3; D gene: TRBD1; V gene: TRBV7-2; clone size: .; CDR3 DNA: TGTGCCAGCAGCCGGGACAGATGGGGGAATACGCAGTATTTT; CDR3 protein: CASSRDRWGNTQYF
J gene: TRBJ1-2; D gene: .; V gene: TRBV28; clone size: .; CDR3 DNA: TGTGCCAGCAGTTTACCCATAGGGGATGGCTACACCTTC; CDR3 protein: CASSLPIGDGYTF
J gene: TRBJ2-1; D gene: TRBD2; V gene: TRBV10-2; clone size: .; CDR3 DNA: TGCGCCAGCGGTAGCGGGAGGGCCTTCTCCTACAATGAGCAGTTCTTC; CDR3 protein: CASGSGRAFSYNEQFF
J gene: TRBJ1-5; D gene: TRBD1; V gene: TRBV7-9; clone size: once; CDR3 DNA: TGTGCCAGCAGCTCCACGGACAGGGGGTTAAATCAGCCCCAGCATTTT; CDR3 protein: CASSSTDRGLNQPQHF
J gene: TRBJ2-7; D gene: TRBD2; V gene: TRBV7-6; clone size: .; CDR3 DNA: TGTGCCAGCAGCCTAGCGGGAGGATTTAACGAGCAGTACTTC; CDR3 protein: CASSLAGGFNEQYF
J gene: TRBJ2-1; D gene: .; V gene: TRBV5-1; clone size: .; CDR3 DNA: TGCGCCAGCAGCTTGCGGGCAGGGTTCTACAATGAGCAGTTCTTC; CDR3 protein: CASSLRAGFYNEQFF
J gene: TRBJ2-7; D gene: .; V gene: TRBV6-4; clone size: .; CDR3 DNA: TGTGCCAGCGGGCAGCATCGGGCCTACGAGCAGTACTTC; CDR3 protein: CASGQHRAYEQYF
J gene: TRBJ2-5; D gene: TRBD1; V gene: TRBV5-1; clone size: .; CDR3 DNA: TGCGCCAGCAGTCGACAGGGTGCGGAGACCCAGTACTTC; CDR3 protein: CASSRQGAETQYF
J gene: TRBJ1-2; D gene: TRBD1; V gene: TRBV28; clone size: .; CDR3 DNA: TGTGCCAGCGGTGTGGGACAGAGCGGCTACACCTTC; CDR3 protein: CASGVGQSGYTF
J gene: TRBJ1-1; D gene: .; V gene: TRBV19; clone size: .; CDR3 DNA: TGTGCCAGTAGTGGGTACTCAGGGTCGAACACTGAAGCTTTCTTT; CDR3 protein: CASSGYSGSNTEAFF
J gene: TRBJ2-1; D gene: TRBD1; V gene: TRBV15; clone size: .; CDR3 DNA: TGTGCCACCAGCAGAGCGACAGGGTACAATGAGCAGTTCTTC; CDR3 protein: CATSRATGYNEQFF
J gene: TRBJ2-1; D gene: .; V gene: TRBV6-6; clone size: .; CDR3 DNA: TGTGCCAGCAGTTACCCCTCCCCTAGCGTCGATGAGCAGTTCTTC; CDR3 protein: CASSYPSPSVDEQFF
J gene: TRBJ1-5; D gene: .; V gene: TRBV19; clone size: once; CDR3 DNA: TGTGCCAGTAGCTACGCAGGGGTTAGCAATCAGCCCCAGCATTTT; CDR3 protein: CASSYAGVSNQPQHF
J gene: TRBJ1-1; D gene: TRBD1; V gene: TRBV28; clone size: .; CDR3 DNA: TGTGCCAGCAGATTGGCCAGGGGGCGCGTTGAAGCTTTCTTT; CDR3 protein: CASRLARGRVEAFF
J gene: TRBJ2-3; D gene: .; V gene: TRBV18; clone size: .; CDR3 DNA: TGTGCCAGCTCACAGTCGGGACTTCCCACAGATACGCAGTATTTT; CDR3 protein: CASSQSGLPTDTQYF
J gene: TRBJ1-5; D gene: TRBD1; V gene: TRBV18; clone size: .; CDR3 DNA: TGTGCCAGCTCACCAGCTGCTCAGGGGGCGGGCAATCAGCCCCAGCATTTT; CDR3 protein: CASSPAAQGAGNQPQHF
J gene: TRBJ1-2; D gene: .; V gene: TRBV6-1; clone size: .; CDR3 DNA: TGTGCCAGCAGCCGAACGGGCTTCTATGGCTACACCTTC; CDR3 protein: CASSRTGFYGYTF
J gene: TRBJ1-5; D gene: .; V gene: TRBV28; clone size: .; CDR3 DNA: TGTGCCAGCAGTTTTGCCGGGCCTAATCAGCCCCAGCATTTT; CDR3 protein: CASSFAGPNQPQHF
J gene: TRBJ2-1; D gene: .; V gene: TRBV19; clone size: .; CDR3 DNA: TGTGCCAGTAGTATAGATGCCTCCCCTTGGCAGTTCTTC; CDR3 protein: CASSIDASPWQFF
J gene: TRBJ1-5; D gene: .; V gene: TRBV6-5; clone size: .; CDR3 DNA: TGTGCCAGCAGTTACTCGGGACGAAATCAGCCCCAGCATTTT; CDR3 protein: CASSYSGRNQPQHF
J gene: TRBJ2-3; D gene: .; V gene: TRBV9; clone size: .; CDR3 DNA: TGTGCCAGCAGCGCCTACAGAGGGAGGATGCCTTATACGCAGTATTTT; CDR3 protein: CASSAYRGRMPYTQYF
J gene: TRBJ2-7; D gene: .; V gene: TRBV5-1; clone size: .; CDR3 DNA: TGCGCCAGCAGCTTGGGGACGGCAACCTACGAGCAGTACTTC; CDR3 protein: CASSLGTATYEQYF
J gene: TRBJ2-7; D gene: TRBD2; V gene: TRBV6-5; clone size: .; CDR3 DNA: TGTGCCAGCAGTTACCTCGGGGGGGCGCGGTACGAGCAGTACTTC; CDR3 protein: CASSYLGGARYEQYF
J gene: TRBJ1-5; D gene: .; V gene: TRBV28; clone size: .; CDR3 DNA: TGTGCCAGCATGTTCCCGGGAGTACCTAATGGCAATCAGCCCCAGCATTTT; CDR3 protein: CASMFPGVPNGNQPQHF
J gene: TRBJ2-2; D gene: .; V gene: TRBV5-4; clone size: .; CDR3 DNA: TGTGCCAGCAGCTTGCAGATCAAGGCCGGGGAGCTGTTTTTT; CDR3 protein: CASSLQIKAGELFF
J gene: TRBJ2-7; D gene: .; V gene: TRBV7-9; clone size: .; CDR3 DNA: TGTGCCACCGGCGGCGCGGGGGAGCAGTACTTC; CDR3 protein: CATGGAGEQYF
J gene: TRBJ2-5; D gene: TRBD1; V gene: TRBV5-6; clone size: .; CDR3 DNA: TGTGCCAGCAGCCCCGACAGGGCGCGAGAGACCCAGTACTTC; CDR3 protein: CASSPDRARETQYF
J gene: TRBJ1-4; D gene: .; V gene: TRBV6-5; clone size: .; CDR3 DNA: TGTGCCAGCAGTTACTCCGGGGTGGGCGATGAAAAACTGTTTTTT; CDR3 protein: CASSYSGVGDEKLFF
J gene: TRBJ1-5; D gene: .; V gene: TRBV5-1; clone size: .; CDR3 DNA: TGCGCCAGCAGCTTGGACAACGGCCAACCCCAGCATTTT; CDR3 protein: CASSLDNGQPQHF
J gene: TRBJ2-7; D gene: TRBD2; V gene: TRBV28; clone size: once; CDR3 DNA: TGTGCCAGCGGGCTCGGGACTAGACGATACGAGCAGTACTTC; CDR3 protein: CASGLGTRRYEQYF
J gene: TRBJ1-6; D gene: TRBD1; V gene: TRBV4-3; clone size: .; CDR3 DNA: TGCGCCAGCAGCCAAGAGGGTGGGACAGGGTTAGGATCACCCCTCCACTTT; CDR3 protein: CASSQEGGTGLGSPLHF
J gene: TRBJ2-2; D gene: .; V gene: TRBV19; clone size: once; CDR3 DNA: TGTGCCAGTAGTCCTCCGGGGGCCTCTTCACCCGGGGAGCTGTTTTTT; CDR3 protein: CASSPPGASSPGELFF
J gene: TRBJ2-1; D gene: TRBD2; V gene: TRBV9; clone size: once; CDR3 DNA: TGTGCCAGCAGCCCACAAGGGGCGGGAGGCTACAATGAGCAGTTCTTC; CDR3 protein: CASSPQGAGGYNEQFF
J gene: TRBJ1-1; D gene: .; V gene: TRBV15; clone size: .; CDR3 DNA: TGTGCCACCAGCAGAGAGCACAGCATGAACACTGAAGCTTTCTTT; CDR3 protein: CATSREHSMNTEAFF
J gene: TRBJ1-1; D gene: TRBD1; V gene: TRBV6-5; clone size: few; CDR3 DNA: TGTGCCAGCGGGAGGACAGGGGAAGTTGAAGCTTTCTTT; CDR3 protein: CASGRTGEVEAFF
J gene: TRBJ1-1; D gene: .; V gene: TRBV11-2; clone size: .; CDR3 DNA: TGTGCCAGCAGCTTCGCGGGGAACACTGAAGCTTTCTTT; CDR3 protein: CASSFAGNTEAFF
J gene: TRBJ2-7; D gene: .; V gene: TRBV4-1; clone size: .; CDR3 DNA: TGCGCCAGCAGCCAAACTTCAACTAGCCGGTACGAGCAGTACTTC; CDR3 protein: CASSQTSTSRYEQYF
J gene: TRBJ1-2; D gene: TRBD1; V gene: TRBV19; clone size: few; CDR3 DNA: TGTGCCAGTAAGTCCATGGGACAGGCCTATGGCTACACCTTC; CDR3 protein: CASKSMGQAYGYTF